The present entry profiles one TCR beta chain with its context. Other DNA sequences in the same sample also yield this CDR3. Clones were read by immunoSEQ multiplex PCR, and TCRdb kept only the in-frame ones, dropping some. This table has 300,000 to 350,000 clones, 85% to 90% appearing once. CDR3 length: 14 amino acids. Germline V gives CDR1 MNHEY, CDR2 SVGAGI. V gave up 3 bases and J gave up 0 bases, with 8 bases separating them. The data stem from a study of blood T cell repertoires in COVID-19. For the study at large: T cells, B-cell-depleted T cells, or PBMCs supplied cDNA or gDNA.

All enrollees were roughly 18 to 89 years old and from fewer than 30 US areas. Grouping used clinical history reported by participants in a survey and questionnaire. The TCR was taken from a young woman with acute COVID-19. The sequencing sample was made of PBMCs or T cells enriched from blood (not recorded which). V and J are TRBV6-5 and TRBJ1-2, with a possible D match to TRBD1 (5 bases). The CDR3 reads CASSYGHANYGYTF. CDR3 DNA: TGTGCCAGCAGTTATGGACACGCTAACTATGGCTACACCTTC.